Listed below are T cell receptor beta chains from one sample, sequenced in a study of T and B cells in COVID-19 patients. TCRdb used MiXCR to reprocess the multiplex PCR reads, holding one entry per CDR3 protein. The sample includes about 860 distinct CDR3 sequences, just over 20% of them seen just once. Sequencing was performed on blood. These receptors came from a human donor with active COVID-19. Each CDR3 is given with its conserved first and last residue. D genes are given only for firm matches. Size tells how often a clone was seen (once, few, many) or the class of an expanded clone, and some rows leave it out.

TGCAGCGTTAAGAACGGACAGGGCACAGATACGCAGTATTTT CSVKNGQGTDTQYF TRBJ2-3 TRBV29-1 TRBD1 -
TGTGCCAGCAGTGAAGTAGATAATTCACCCCTCCACTTT CASSEVDNSPLHF TRBJ1-6 TRBV6-1 - medium-sized
TGTGCCAGCAGCCCCCTGAGGCTAGCGGGAGGGGAAGAGACCCAGTACTTC CASSPLRLAGGEETQYF TRBJ2-5 TRBV7-9 TRBD2 many
TGTGCCAGTGGGAAGGGACAGCTTAGCACAGATACGCAGTATTTT CASGKGQLSTDTQYF TRBJ2-3 TRBV19 TRBD1 -
TGCAGTGCTAGACGTTCCGTTGGACGGATCTCTGAGGGCTACACCTTC CSARRSVGRISEGYTF TRBJ1-2 TRBV20-1 - many
TGTGCCATCGGGACGACTAGCACAGATACGCAGTATTTT CAIGTTSTDTQYF TRBJ2-3 TRBV10-3 - many
TGTGCCAGCAGGGGACCGGGACCCCACTCTGGAAACACCATATATTTT CASRGPGPHSGNTIYF TRBJ1-3 TRBV6-5 - many
TGTGCCAGCAGTTACTCGACTGGCAGGGCCGTTAGGCTTAACACTGAAGCTTTCTTT CASSYSTGRAVRLNTEAFF TRBJ1-1 TRBV6-2/TRBV6-3 - few
TGCGCCAGCAGCAGGATGGACAGCGCCGAGCAGTACTTC CASSRMDSAEQYF TRBJ2-7 TRBV5-1 - -
TGTGCCAGCAGTTTACCTTCACAGGGGGGGGTCGGGGAGCTGTTTTTT CASSLPSQGGVGELFF TRBJ2-2 TRBV12-3/TRBV12-4 - medium-sized
TGTGCCAGCAGCTCGTCCTTGGCCTTGAGCTCCTACAATGAGCAGTTCTTC CASSSSLALSSYNEQFF TRBJ2-1 TRBV6-5 - medium-sized
TGTGCCAGCACTGGGACAGGGGGCTACAATGAGCAGTTCTTC CASTGTGGYNEQFF TRBJ2-1 TRBV21-1 - few
TGTGCCTGGAGGCCGCCTGCTGGAAACACCATATATTTT CAWRPPAGNTIYF TRBJ1-3 TRBV30 - medium-sized
TGTGCCAGCAGTGAAGCGCTTCGGGGGTCGGGCCAGCCCCAGCATTTT CASSEALRGSGQPQHF TRBJ1-5 TRBV2 - -
TGCAGCGTTGAAGGACACCGTAACTATGGCTACACCTTC CSVEGHRNYGYTF TRBJ1-2 TRBV29-1 - large
TGTGCCAGCAGTTTAGGGCGGCAGAGGGGCGGGAGCACAGATACGCAGTATTTT CASSLGRQRGGSTDTQYF TRBJ2-3 TRBV28 - few